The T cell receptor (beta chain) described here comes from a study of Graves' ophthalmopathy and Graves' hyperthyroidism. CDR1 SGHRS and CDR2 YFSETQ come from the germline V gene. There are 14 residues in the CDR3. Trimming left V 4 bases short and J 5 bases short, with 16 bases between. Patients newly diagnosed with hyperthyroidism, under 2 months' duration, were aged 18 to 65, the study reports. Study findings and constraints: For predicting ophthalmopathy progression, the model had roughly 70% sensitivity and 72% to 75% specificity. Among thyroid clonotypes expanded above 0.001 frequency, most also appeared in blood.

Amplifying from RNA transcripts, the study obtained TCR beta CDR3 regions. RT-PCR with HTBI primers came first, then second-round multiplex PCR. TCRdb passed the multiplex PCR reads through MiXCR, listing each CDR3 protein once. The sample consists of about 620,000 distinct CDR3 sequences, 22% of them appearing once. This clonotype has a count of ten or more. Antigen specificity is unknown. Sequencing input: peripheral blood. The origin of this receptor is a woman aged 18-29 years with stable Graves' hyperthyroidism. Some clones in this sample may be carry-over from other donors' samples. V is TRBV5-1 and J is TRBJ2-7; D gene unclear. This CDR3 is CASSPHIDFDEQYF. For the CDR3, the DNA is TGCGCCAGCAGCCCGCATATAGATTTCGACGAGCAGTACTTC.